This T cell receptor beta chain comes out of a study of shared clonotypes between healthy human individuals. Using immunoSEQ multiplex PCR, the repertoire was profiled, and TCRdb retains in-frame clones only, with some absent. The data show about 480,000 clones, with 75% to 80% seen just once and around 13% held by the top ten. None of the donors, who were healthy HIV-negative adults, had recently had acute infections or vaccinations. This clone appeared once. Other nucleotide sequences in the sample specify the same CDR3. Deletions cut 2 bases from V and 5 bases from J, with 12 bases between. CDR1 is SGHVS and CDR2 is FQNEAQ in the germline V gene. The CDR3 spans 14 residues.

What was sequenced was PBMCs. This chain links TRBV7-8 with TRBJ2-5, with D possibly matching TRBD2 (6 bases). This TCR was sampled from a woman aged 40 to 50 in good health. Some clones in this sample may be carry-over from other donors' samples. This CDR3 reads CASSLIASVETQYF. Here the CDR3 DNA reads TGTGCCAGCAGCTTAATCGCTAGCGTTGAGACCCAGTACTTC.